The present T cell receptor (beta chain) was sequenced within a study of blood T cell repertoires in COVID-19. Study in general: Samples came from the United States, Italy and Spain, spanning acute and convalescent COVID-19. The analysed material was cDNA or gDNA that came from T cells, B-cell-depleted T cells, or PBMCs.

Individuals aged about 18 to 89 years were recruited from around 22 US areas. V was shortened by 5 bases and J by 6 bases, with 9 bases between the two germline ends. The CDR3 consists of 12 residues. Looked up from germline, CDR1 is SGHNT and CDR2 is YENEEA. Profiling relied on immunoSEQ multiplex PCR, and the TCRdb table lists in-frame clones only, not all of them. The profile shows 350,000 to 400,000 clones, around 91% of them singletons. This TCR was sampled from a man younger than 30 who had recovered from COVID-19. Sequencing was done on a sample of PBMCs or T cells enriched from blood (not recorded which). The chain has TRBV11-3 and TRBJ2-3; D is unresolved. This CDR3 reads CASSSRLDTQYF. CDR3 nucleotides: TGTGCCAGCAGCAGCCGACTGGATACGCAGTATTTT.